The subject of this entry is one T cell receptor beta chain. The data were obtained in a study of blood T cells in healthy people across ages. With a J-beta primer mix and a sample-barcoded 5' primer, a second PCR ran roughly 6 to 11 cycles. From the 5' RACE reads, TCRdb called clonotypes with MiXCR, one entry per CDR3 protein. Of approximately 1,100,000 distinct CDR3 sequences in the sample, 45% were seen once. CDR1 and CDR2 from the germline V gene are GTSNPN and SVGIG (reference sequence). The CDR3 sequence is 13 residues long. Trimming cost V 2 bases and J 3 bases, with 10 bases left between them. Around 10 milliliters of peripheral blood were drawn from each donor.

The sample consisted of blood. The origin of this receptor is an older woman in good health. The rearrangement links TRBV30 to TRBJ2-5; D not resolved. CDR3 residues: CAWSRRVKETQYF. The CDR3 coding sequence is TGTGCCTGGAGTAGGCGAGTTAAAGAGACCCAGTACTTC.